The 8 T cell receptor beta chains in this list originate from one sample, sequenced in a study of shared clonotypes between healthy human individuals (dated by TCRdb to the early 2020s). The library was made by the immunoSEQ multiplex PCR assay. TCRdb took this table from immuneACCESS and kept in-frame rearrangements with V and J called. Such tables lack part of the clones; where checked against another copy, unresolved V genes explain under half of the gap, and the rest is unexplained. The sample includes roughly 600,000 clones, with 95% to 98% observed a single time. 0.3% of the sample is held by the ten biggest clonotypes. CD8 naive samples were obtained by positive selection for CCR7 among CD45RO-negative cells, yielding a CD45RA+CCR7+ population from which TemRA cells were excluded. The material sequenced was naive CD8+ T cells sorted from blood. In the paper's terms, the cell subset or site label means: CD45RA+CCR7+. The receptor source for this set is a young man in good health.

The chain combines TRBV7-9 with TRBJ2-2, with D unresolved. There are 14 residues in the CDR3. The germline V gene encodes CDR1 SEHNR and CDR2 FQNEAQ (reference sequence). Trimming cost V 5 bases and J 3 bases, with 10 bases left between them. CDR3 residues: CASSPLRDTGELFF. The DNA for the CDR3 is TGTGCCAGCAGCCCCCTTAGAGACACCGGGGAGCTGTTTTTT.

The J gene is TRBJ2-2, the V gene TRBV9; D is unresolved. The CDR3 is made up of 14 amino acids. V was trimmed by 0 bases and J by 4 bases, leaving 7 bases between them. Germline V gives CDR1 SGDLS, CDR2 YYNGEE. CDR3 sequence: CASSVVEFTGELFF. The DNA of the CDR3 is TGTGCCAGCAGCGTAGTTGAGTTCACCGGGGAGCTGTTTTTT.

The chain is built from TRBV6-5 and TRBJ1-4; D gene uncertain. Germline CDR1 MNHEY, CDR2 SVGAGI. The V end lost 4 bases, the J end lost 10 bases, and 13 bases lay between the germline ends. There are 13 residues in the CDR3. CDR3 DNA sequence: TGTGCCAGCAGTTCTACTTCAGTCGGAAAACTGTTTTTT. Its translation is CASSSTSVGKLFF.

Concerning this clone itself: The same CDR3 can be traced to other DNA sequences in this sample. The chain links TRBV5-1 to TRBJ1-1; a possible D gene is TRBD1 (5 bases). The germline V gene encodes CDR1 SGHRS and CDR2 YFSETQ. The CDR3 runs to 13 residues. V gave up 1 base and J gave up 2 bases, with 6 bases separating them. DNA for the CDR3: TGCGCCAGCAGCTTGAGGGGAAACACTGAAGCTTTCTTT. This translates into CASSLRGNTEAFF.

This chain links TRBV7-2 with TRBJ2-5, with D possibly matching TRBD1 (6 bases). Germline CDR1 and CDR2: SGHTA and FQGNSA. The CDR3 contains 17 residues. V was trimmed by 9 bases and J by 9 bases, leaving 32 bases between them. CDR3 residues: CASARTTRDTLAMAQYF. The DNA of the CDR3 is TGTGCCAGTGCGAGGACCACCCGGGACACACTTGCTATGGCCCAGTACTTC. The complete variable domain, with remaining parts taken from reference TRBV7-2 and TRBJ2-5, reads GAGVSQSPSNKVTEKGKDVELRCDPISGHTALYWYRQSLGQGLEFLIYFQGNSAPDKSGLPSDRFSAERTGGSVSTLTIQRTQQEDSAVYLCASARTTRDTLAMAQYFGPGTRLLVL.

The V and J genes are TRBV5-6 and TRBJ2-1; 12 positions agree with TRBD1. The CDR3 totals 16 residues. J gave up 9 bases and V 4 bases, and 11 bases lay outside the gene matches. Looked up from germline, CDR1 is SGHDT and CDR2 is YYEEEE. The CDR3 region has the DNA TGTGCCAGCAGCCTTTGGGGACAGGGGGCAAGGCGTGAGCAGTTCTTC. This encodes CASSLWGQGARREQFF.

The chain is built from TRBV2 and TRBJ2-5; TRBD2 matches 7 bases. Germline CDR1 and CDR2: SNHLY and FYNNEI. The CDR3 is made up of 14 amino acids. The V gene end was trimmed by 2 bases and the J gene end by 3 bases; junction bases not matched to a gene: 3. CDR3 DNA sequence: TGTGCCAGCAGTGAACACCGGGGGGAAGAGACCCAGTACTTC. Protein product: CASSEHRGEETQYF.

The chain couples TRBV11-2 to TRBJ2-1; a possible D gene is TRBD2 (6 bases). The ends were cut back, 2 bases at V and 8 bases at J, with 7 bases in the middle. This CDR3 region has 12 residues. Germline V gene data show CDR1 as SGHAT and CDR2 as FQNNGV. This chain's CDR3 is CASSLWRDEQFF. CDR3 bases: TGTGCCAGCAGCTTATGGAGGGATGAGCAGTTCTTC.